The 28 T cell receptor beta chains presented below share a single source sample, sequenced in a study of blood T cell repertoires in COVID-19. Libraries were prepared by immunoSEQ multiplex PCR; TCRdb keeps only in-frame clonotypes and omits some of them. The sample has roughly 230,000 clones; 83% are singletons. Material for sequencing was peripheral blood. The source of these receptors is a human donor in a cohort sampled during active COVID-19.

This chain joins TRBV12-5 and TRBJ2-2; a weak D match, TRBD2 (6 bases). V lost 1 base and J 2 bases, leaving 17 bases between the germline ends. Germline lookup yields CDR1 LGHNT and CDR2 FRNRAP. CDR3 length: 18 amino acids. As DNA, the CDR3 is TGTGCTAGTGGTTTGGCCTGGTCCGGGGGTCCTAACACCGGGGAGCTGTTTTTT. Translation: CASGLAWSGGPNTGELFF.

The chain joins TRBV5-4 to TRBJ2-4; D is perhaps TRBD2 (6 bases). Trimming stripped 3 bases from V and 5 bases from J, with 6 bases between. This CDR3 has 12 residues. Germline-derived CDR1 and CDR2 are SGHNT and YYREEE (reference sequence). The CDR3 DNA reads as TGTGCCAGCAGCTGGGGGGAAAACATTCAGTACTTC. This encodes CASSWGENIQYF.

This chain joins TRBV18 and TRBJ2-5, with D tentatively TRBD2 (6 bases). From germline, CDR1 is KGHSH and CDR2 LQKENI. The CDR3 is made up of 16 amino acids. The germline V and J ends were trimmed by 2 bases and 4 bases, with 17 bases remaining between them. CDR3 residues: CASSPGRWRGAETQYF. The CDR3 coding sequence is TGTGCCAGCTCACCAGGAAGGTGGAGGGGAGCAGAGACCCAGTACTTC.

CDR3 sequence (DNA): TGTGCCAGCTCACCGGGTCTGGGGACTAGCGGGAGTGCTTTTATCTACGAGCAGTACTTC. Translating it yields CASSPGLGTSGSAFIYEQYF. The V and J genes are TRBV18 and TRBJ2-7, with 14 positions matching TRBD2. This CDR3 has 20 amino acids. Germline V lookup: CDR1 KGHSH, CDR2 LQKENI. With V trimmed by 3 bases and J by 3 bases, 16 bases remained unmatched.

J is TRBJ1-5 and V is TRBV7-8, with 10 positions matching TRBD1. The length of the CDR3 is 15 residues. The ends lost 0 bases at V and 5 bases at J; junction bases unmatched: 1. Germline V gene sequence: CDR1 SGHVS, CDR2 FQNEAQ. The CDR3: CASSLAGQGYQPQHF. CDR3 sequence (DNA): TGTGCCAGCAGCTTAGCGGGACAGGGGTATCAGCCCCAGCATTTT.

CDR3 DNA: TGTGCCAGCAGCTTAGTCAGGGGGATGGTGTTGACGGAGACCCAGTACTTC. The encoded protein is CASSLVRGMVLTETQYF. This sequence joins TRBV7-9 and TRBJ2-5; TRBD1 matches at 7 bases. Germline V gene data show CDR1 as SEHNR and CDR2 as FQNEAQ (reference sequence). The CDR3 runs 17 residues. J lost 5 bases, V lost 1 base, and 13 bases had no gene match.

This clone occurred once. The chain recombines TRBV6-1 with TRBJ2-3, with 12 bases matching TRBD2. This CDR3 comprises 15 residues. Germline lookup yields CDR1 MNHNS and CDR2 SASEGT. V shed 2 bases and J 4 bases; nucleotides not matched to a gene: 1. The chain's CDR3 is CASSELAGGPDTQYF. CDR3 DNA: TGTGCCAGCAGTGAACTAGCGGGGGGGCCAGATACGCAGTATTTT.

This clone has only one observation. The gene calls are TRBV29-1 and TRBJ1-2, with a tentative D call TRBD1 (6 bases). Germline V gene lookup returns CDR1 SQVTM and CDR2 ANQGSEA. V lost 5 bases to trimming and J lost 4 bases, with 14 bases between them. The CDR3 contains 13 residues. The CDR3 DNA is TGCAGCGTTTCGAAGACAGGAGGCTATGGCTACACCTTC. This sequence encodes CSVSKTGGYGYTF.

V gene TRBV7-2 combines with J gene TRBJ2-1; a weak D match, TRBD1 (6 bases). Trimming left V 5 bases short and J 9 bases short, with 20 bases between. The CDR3 contains 15 residues. Germline assignment: CDR1 SGHTA and CDR2 FQGNSA. DNA for the CDR3: TGTGCCAGCAGCCTACTACAGGGTCGGAAGGGTGAGCAGTTCTTC. It specifies CASSLLQGRKGEQFF.

The CDR3 region is CASSVSPPQGGTGELFF. The CDR3 bases are TGTGCCAGCAGCGTATCACCGCCCCAGGGGGGAACCGGGGAGCTGTTTTTT. V and J are TRBV9 and TRBJ2-2, with a possible D match to TRBD1 (7 bases). The CDR3 is 17 residues long. The germline V gene has CDR1 SGDLS and CDR2 YYNGEE. V gave up 1 base and J gave up 5 bases, with 18 bases separating them.

The chain uses TRBV20-1 and TRBJ1-2; D gene unclear. This CDR3 has 12 amino acids. Germline loops: CDR1 DFQATT, CDR2 SNEGSKA (reference sequence). With 3 bases removed from V and 3 bases from J, the gap between germline ends came to 8 bases. CDR3 coding DNA: TGCAGTGCTAGTTCCGGTGACTATGGCTACACCTTC. Translated: CSASSGDYGYTF.

This clone was seen repeatedly, ten times or more. This rearrangement joins TRBV20-1 to TRBJ1-2; D may be TRBD1 (6 bases). Germline loops: CDR1 DFQATT, CDR2 SNEGSKA (reference sequence). Trimming left V 7 bases short and J 6 bases short, with 12 bases between. This CDR3 region has 11 residues. CDR3 coding DNA: TGCAGTGTGAGACAGGTTAATGGCTACACCTTC. Translation: CSVRQVNGYTF.

This clone has a handful of counts. V and J are TRBV7-9 and TRBJ2-1; 14 nucleotides match TRBD2. CDR1 is SEHNR and CDR2 is FQNEAQ in the germline V gene (reference sequence). CDR3 length: 16 residues. With 5 bases clipped from V and 7 bases from J, the junction kept 7 bases outside the gene matches. CDR3 loop: CASSSSGLAGGNEQFF. In DNA, the CDR3 is TGTGCCAGCAGCAGCTCAGGACTAGCGGGGGGTAATGAGCAGTTCTTC.

The V gene is TRBV28, the J gene TRBJ2-6; TRBD1 is a possible D gene (5 bases). The CDR3 sequence is 18 residues long. V shed 3 bases and J shed 0 bases, with 15 bases lying between them. The germline gives CDR1 MDHEN, CDR2 SYDVKM. The CDR3 region has the DNA TGTGCCAGCAGTTTTGGGGCAGGGATTCCCTCTGGGGCCAACGTCCTGACTTTC. Its translation is CASSFGAGIPSGANVLTF.

The chain carries TRBV14 and TRBJ1-6; 7 nucleotides align to TRBD1. V was pared by 1 base and J by 9 bases, with 3 bases of the junction left unmatched. Looked up from germline, CDR1 is SGHDN and CDR2 is FVKESK. The CDR3 extends over 14 amino acids. CDR3 DNA: TGTGCCAGCAGCCAAGCAGGGGGTTCTTCACCCCTCCACTTT. This gives the protein CASSQAGGSSPLHF.

CDR3 residues: CASSDSGTSAEVEQFF. Here the CDR3 DNA reads TGTGCCAGCAGTGATAGCGGGACTAGCGCCGAGGTGGAGCAGTTCTTC. J is TRBJ2-1 and V is TRBV2; 10 bases match TRBD2. This CDR3 comprises 16 residues. With 3 bases clipped from V and 10 bases from J, the junction kept 12 bases outside the gene matches. Germline CDR1 and CDR2: SNHLY and FYNNEI.

This clone was counted at least ten times. The CDR3 spells CAWSVELGAYEQYF. The DNA for the CDR3 is TGTGCCTGGAGTGTGGAGCTAGGAGCTTACGAGCAGTACTTC. The V call is TRBV30, the J call TRBJ2-7; D gene uncertain. The CDR3 sequence is 14 residues long. The V gene lost 0 bases and the J gene lost 4 bases, with 13 bases spanning the gap. Germline V lookup: CDR1 GTSNPN, CDR2 SVGIG (reference sequence).

The chain recombines TRBV19 with TRBJ2-3; D unclear. Trimming shortened V by 1 base and J by 1 base, and 3 bases separated the two germline ends. Germline CDR1 and CDR2: LNHDA and SQIVND (reference sequence). The CDR3 is 13 amino acids. The DNA for the CDR3 is TGTGCCAGTAGTATAGGCGGCACAGATACGCAGTATTTT. This gives the protein CASSIGGTDTQYF.

On this clone itself: This sample also contains other DNA sequences that code for the same CDR3. This chain uses TRBV30 with TRBJ1-6; D is unclear. The CDR3 is 12 amino acids. The V gene's germline CDR1 is GTSNPN and CDR2 SVGIG (reference sequence). V was pared by 0 bases and J by 15 bases, with 12 bases between. Here the CDR3 DNA reads TGTGCCTGGAGTGTAGGCCCTCGGGGCCTCCACTTT. Translated, it gives CAWSVGPRGLHF.

J is TRBJ2-4 and V is TRBV2, with D hard to call. The CDR3 loop spans 16 amino acids. Trimming removed 0 bases at V and 6 bases at J, with 15 bases between. The germline V gene encodes CDR1 SNHLY and CDR2 FYNNEI. CDR3 amino acids: CASSEAKSSGRNIQYF. The CDR3 nucleotides are TGTGCCAGCAGTGAAGCGAAATCTTCCGGTAGAAACATTCAGTACTTC.

The V gene is TRBV19, the J gene TRBJ2-7, with TRBD1 matching 8 bases. There are 14 residues in the CDR3. Germline CDR1 reads LNHDA; CDR2 reads SQIVND (reference sequence). The trim removed 3 bases at V and 3 bases at J, leaving 4 bases unmatched. The CDR3 DNA sequence: TGTGCCAGTAGTATGGACAGGGACCGCTACGAGCAGTACTTC. Translation gives CASSMDRDRYEQYF.

This chain uses TRBV4-1 with TRBJ1-2, with unresolved D. The ends were cut back, 4 bases at V and 7 bases at J, with 13 bases in the middle. Germline-derived CDR1 and CDR2 are MGHRA and YSYEKL. This CDR3 is 13 amino acids long. CDR3 DNA sequence: TGCGCCAGCAGCCCTTCCCGGGAGCGTGGCTACACCTTC. It specifies CASSPSRERGYTF.

The CDR3 sequence is CAISDQQGMGINIQYF. CDR3 coding DNA: TGTGCCATCAGTGATCAGCAGGGGATGGGGATAAACATTCAGTACTTC. The V call is TRBV10-3, the J call TRBJ2-4; tentative D call: TRBD1 (6 bases). The CDR3 spans 16 residues. CDR1 and CDR2 (germline): ENHRY, SYGVKD. V lost 3 bases to trimming and J lost 6 bases, with 18 bases between them.

V usage is TRBV5-1 and J usage is TRBJ2-1; 12 nucleotides line up with TRBD2. The CDR3 extends over 17 amino acids. Unmatched junction bases numbered 6, after V lost 5 bases and J lost 0 bases. In germline, CDR1 is SGHRS, CDR2 YFSETQ. The CDR3 DNA sequence: TGCGCCAGCAGTTATGGACTAGCGGGAATCTCCTACAATGAGCAGTTCTTC. Amino acids: CASSYGLAGISYNEQFF.

Notes on this clone: Other DNA sequences in the sample encode the same CDR3. The rearrangement uses TRBV18 and TRBJ1-3, with 7 bases lining up with TRBD1. This CDR3 is 14 amino acids long. Germline V gene data show CDR1 as KGHSH and CDR2 as LQKENI. Germline trimming cut 6 bases from V and 0 bases from J; bases unmatched to any gene: 2. The CDR3: CASSRDSSGNTIYF. The CDR3 DNA follows: TGTGCCAGCTCTCGGGACAGCTCTGGAAACACCATATATTTT.

This chain connects TRBV15 to TRBJ2-1; TRBD2 matches at 8 bases. V was clipped by 0 bases and J by 4 bases; unmatched bases: 2. This CDR3 comprises 15 residues. Germline CDR1 is LNHNV and CDR2 is YYDKDF (reference sequence). The CDR3 spells CATSRDSGVYNEQFF. CDR3 nucleotide sequence: TGTGCCACCAGCAGAGATAGCGGGGTATACAATGAGCAGTTCTTC.

The rearrangement joins TRBV4-1 to TRBJ1-1; D possibly corresponds to TRBD1 (5 bases). This CDR3 is built from 13 residues. Trimming pared 1 base from V and 3 bases from J, leaving 6 bases between. Germline CDR1 reads MGHRA; CDR2 reads YSYEKL. The CDR3 reads CASSQAGDTEAFF. In DNA form, the CDR3 reads TGCGCCAGCAGCCAAGCGGGGGACACTGAAGCTTTCTTT.

This chain links TRBV5-1 with TRBJ1-4; 7 bases map to TRBD1. Per the germline V gene, CDR1 is SGHRS and CDR2 is YFSETQ. This CDR3 is built from 15 residues. V lost 5 bases and J lost 4; bases outside the gene matches: 8. The DNA of the CDR3 is TGCGCCAGCAGGTCGGGACAGCCTAGTAATGAAAAACTGTTTTTT. This sequence encodes CASRSGQPSNEKLFF.